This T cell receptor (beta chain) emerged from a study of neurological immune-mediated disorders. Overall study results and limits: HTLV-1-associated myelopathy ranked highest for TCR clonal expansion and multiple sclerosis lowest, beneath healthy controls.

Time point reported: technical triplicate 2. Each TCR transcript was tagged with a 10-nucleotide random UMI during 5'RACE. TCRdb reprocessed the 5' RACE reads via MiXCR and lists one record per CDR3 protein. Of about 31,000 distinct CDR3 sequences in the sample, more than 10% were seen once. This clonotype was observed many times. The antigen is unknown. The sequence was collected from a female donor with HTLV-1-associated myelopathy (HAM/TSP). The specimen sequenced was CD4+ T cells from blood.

CDR3: CASSTNRDPWLGYEQYF. Written as DNA, the CDR3 is TGTGCCAGCAGCACCAACCGGGACCCTTGGTTGGGGTACGAGCAGTACTTC. This chain joins TRBV5-6 and TRBJ2-7; perhaps D is TRBD1 or TRBD2 (5 bases each). V lost 4 bases to trimming and J lost 4 bases, with 24 bases between them. The CDR3 is made up of 17 amino acids. Germline lookup yields CDR1 SGHDT and CDR2 YYEEEE.